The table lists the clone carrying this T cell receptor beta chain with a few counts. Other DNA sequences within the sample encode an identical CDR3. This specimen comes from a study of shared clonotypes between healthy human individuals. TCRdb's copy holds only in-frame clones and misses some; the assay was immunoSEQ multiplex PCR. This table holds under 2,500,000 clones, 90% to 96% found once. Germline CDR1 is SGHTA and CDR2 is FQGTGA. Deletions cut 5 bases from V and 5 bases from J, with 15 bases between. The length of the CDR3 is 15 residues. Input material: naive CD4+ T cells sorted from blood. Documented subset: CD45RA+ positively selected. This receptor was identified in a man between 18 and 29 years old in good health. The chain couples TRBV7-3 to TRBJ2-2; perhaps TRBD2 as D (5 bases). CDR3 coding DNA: TGTGCCAGCAGCCTCTCAACCGGCGGGACCGGGGAGCTGTTTTTT. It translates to CASSLSTGGTGELFF.